Listed below are T cell receptor beta chains from one sample, sequenced in a study of vaccination and CD4 T cells after COVID-19. MiXCR was run by TCRdb on the PCR reads, yielding one entry per CDR3 protein. Of about 13,000 distinct CDR3 sequences in the sample, around 74% were seen once. These TCRs' antigens remain unknown. The sequenced sample was CD4+ T cells from blood, cultured in vitro. These receptors were obtained from a human donor who had recovered from COVID-19. The CDR3 runs from the conserved cysteine through the conserved F or W. D genes are given only for firm matches. Size tells how often a clone was seen (once, few, many) or the class of an expanded clone, and some rows leave it out.

CDR3aa	CDR3nt	abundance	v_gene	j_gene	d_gene	len
CASSLRGSYEQYF	TGTGCCAGCAGTTTGAGGGGCTCCTACGAGCAGTACTTC	.	TRBV28	TRBJ2-7	.	13
CASSFPGAPNSPLHF	TGTGCCAGCAGCTTCCCGGGGGCTCCTAATTCACCCCTCCACTTT	.	TRBV7-2	TRBJ1-6	.	15
CASSATSGRVRNEQFF	TGTGCCAGCAGTGCGACTAGCGGGAGGGTTCGGAATGAGCAGTTCTTC	.	TRBV25-1	TRBJ2-1	TRBD2	16
CASSEYRQGWQYF	TGCGCCAGCAGTGAGTACCGACAGGGGTGGCAGTACTTC	.	TRBV10-2	TRBJ2-7	TRBD1	13
CASIPHLAGADTQYF	TGTGCCAGCATCCCGCATCTAGCGGGAGCAGATACGCAGTATTTT	.	TRBV12-3/TRBV12-4	TRBJ2-3	TRBD2	15
CSASRAAPEAFF	TGCAGTGCTAGCCGTGCAGCCCCTGAAGCTTTCTTT	.	TRBV20-1	TRBJ1-1	.	12
CSARQATNQPQHF	TGCAGTGCCAGACAGGCGACTAATCAGCCCCAGCATTTT	.	TRBV20-1	TRBJ1-5	.	13
CASSLRQGLGSPLHF	TGTGCCAGCAGTTTACGTCAGGGATTAGGTTCACCCCTCCACTTT	.	TRBV12-3/TRBV12-4	TRBJ1-6	.	15
CASSYAEPNQPQHF	TGTGCCAGCAGTTACGCGGAACCTAATCAGCCCCAGCATTTT	.	TRBV6-2/TRBV6-3	TRBJ1-5	.	14
CASSPDFQSSYEQYF	TGTGCCAGCAGCCCGGACTTCCAAAGCTCCTACGAGCAGTACTTC	.	TRBV28	TRBJ2-7	.	15
CASSDPGLAGYEQYF	TGTGCCAGCAGTGACCCGGGACTAGCGGGCTACGAGCAGTACTTC	.	TRBV28	TRBJ2-7	TRBD2	15
CAISIAGGPQHF	TGTGCCATCAGTATCGCGGGTGGCCCCCAGCATTTT	.	TRBV10-3	TRBJ1-5	.	12
CSASTTAYSGNTIYF	TGCAGTGCGTCGACGACGGCCTACTCTGGAAACACCATATATTTT	.	TRBV20-1	TRBJ1-3	.	15
CASSLPTGEASPLHF	TGTGCCAGCAGCCTACCGACAGGGGAGGCCTCACCCCTCCACTTT	once	TRBV5-4	TRBJ1-6	TRBD1	15
CASSYDGSPLHF	TGTGCCAGCAGTTATGACGGGTCACCCCTCCACTTT	.	TRBV6-5	TRBJ1-6	.	12
CSARVLNRPQHF	TGCAGTGCTAGAGTCCTAAATCGGCCCCAGCATTTT	.	TRBV20-1	TRBJ1-5	.	12
CASSSRPLKKGYTF	TGTGCCAGCAGCTCCCGACCCCTAAAAAAAGGCTACACCTTC	few	TRBV7-9	TRBJ1-2	.	14
CASSPDPLVGEQFF	TGCGCCAGCAGCCCAGACCCTTTAGTGGGTGAGCAGTTCTTC	.	TRBV4-3	TRBJ2-1	.	14
CASKEPGGNPRGNEQYF	TGTGCCAGCAAGGAGCCGGGAGGAAACCCCAGGGGGAACGAGCAGTACTTC	.	TRBV6-2/TRBV6-3	TRBJ2-7	.	17